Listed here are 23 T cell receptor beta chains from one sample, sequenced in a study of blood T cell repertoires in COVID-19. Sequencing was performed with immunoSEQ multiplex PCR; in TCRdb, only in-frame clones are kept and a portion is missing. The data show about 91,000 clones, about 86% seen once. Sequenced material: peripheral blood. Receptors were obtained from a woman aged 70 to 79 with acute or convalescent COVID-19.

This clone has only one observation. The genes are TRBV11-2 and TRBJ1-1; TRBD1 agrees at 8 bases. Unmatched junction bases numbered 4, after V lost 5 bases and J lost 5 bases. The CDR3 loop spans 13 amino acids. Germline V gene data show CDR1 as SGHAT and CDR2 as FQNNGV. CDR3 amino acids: CASSQTGVTEAFF. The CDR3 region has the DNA TGTGCCAGCAGCCAGACAGGGGTAACTGAAGCTTTCTTT. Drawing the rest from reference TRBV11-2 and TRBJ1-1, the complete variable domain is EAGVAQSPRYKIIEKRQSVAFWCNPISGHATLYWYQQILGQGPKLLIQFQNNGVVDDSQLPKDRFSAERLKGVDSTLKIQPAKLEDSAVYLCASSQTGVTEAFFGQGTRLTVV.

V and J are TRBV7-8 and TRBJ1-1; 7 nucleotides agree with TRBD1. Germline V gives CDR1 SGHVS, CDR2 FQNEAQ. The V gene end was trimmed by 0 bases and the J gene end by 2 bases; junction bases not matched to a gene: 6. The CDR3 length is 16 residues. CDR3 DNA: TGTGCCAGCAGCTTAGCAGCCGGGACAGTTAACACTGAAGCTTTCTTT. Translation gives CASSLAAGTVNTEAFF.

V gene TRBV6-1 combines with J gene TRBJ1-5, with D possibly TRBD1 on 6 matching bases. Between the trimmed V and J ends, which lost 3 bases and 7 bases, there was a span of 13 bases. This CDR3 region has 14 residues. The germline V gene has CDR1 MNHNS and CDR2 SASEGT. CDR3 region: CASSDGTPKQPQHF. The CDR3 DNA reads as TGTGCCAGCAGTGATGGGACACCGAAACAGCCCCAGCATTTT.

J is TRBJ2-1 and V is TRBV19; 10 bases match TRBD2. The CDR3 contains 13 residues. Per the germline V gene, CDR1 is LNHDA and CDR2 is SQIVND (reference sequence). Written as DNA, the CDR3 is TGTGGAGCGGGGGGGCCTGATAAGGATGAGCAGTTCTTC. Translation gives CGAGGPDKDEQFF.

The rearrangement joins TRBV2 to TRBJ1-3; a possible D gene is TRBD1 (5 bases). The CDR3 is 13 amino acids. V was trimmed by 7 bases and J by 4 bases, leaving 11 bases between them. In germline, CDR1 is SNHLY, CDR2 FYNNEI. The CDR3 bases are TGTGCCAGCACCGTGGGGGGGGGAAACACCATATATTTT. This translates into CASTVGGGNTIYF.

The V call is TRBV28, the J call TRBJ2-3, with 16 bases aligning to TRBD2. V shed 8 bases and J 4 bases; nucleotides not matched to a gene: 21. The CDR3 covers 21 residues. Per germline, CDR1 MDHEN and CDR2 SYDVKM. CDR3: CASGTGLVGTSGRVSADTQYF. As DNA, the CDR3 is TGTGCCAGCGGGACAGGGCTGGTAGGGACTAGCGGGAGGGTTTCGGCAGATACGCAGTATTTT.

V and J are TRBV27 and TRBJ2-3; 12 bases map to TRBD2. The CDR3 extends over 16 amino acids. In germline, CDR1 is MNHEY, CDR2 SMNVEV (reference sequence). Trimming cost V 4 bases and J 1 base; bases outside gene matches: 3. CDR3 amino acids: CASSSRTSGGTDTQYF. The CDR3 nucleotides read TGTGCCAGCAGTTCCCGGACTAGCGGGGGCACAGATACGCAGTATTTT.

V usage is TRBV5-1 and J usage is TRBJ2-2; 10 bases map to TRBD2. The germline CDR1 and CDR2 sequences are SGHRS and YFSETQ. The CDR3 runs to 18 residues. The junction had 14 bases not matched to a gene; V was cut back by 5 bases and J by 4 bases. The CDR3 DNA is TGCGCCAGCAGTCCTAGCGGGAGCCAAAAGGGTGCCACCGGGGAGCTGTTTTTT. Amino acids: CASSPSGSQKGATGELFF.

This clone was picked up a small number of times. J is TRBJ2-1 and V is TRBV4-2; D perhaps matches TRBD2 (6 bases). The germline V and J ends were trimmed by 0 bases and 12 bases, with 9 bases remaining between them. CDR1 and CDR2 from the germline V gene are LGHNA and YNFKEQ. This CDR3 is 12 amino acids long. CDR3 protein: CASSQDGSGQFF. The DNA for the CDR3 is TGTGCCAGCAGCCAAGACGGGAGTGGGCAGTTCTTC.

CDR3 in amino acids: CASSLRGSSGANVLTF. The CDR3 DNA sequence: TGTGCCAGCAGCTTAAGGGGAAGCTCTGGGGCCAACGTCCTGACTTTC. This chain connects TRBV7-2 to TRBJ2-6; perhaps TRBD1 as D (5 bases). CDR3 size: 16 residues. Per germline, CDR1 SGHTA and CDR2 FQGNSA. The germline V and J ends were trimmed by 2 bases and 0 bases, with 8 bases remaining between them.

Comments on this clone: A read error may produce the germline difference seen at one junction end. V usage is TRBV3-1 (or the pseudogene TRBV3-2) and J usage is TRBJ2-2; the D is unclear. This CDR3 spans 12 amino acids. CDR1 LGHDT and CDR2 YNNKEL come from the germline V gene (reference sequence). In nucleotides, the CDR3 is TGTGCCAGCAGACAAGTAACCGGGGAGCTGTTTTTT. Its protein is CASRQVTGELFF.

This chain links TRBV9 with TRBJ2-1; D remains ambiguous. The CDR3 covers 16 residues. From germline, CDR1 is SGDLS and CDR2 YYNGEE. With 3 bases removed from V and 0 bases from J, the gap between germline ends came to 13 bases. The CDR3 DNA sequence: TGTGCCAGCAGCGACCGACACCAACTCTCCTACAATGAGCAGTTCTTC. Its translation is CASSDRHQLSYNEQFF.

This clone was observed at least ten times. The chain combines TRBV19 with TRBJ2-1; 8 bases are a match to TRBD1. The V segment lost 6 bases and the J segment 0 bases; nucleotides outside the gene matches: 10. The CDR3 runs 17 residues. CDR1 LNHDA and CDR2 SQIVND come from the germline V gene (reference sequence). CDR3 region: CASSLGQGGSSYNEQFF. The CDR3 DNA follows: TGTGCCAGTAGCCTTGGACAGGGAGGATCCTCCTACAATGAGCAGTTCTTC.

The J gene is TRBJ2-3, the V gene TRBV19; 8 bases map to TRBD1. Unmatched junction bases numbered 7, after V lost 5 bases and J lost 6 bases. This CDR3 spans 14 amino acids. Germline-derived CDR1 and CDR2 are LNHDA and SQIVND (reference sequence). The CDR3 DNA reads TGTGCCAGTAGTTTTCAGGGGGCCTCGGATACGCAGTATTTT. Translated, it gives CASSFQGASDTQYF.

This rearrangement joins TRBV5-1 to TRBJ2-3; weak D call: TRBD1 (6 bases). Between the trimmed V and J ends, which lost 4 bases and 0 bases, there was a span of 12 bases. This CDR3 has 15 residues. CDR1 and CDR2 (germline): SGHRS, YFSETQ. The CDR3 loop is CASSPGTPSTDTQYF. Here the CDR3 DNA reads TGCGCCAGCAGCCCAGGGACACCTAGCACAGATACGCAGTATTTT.

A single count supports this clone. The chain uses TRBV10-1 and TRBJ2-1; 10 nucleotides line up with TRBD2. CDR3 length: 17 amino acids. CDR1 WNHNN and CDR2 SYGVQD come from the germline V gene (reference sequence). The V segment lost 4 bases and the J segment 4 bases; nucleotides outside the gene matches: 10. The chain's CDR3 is CASSAHNTSGDYNEQFF. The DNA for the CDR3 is TGCGCCAGCAGTGCGCATAATACTAGCGGGGATTACAATGAGCAGTTCTTC.

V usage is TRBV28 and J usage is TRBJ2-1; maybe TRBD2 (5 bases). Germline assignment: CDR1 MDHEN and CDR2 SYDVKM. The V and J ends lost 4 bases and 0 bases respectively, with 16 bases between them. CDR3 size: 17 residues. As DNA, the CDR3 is TGTGCCAGCAGTTCGGGCACTGGACTGACCTCCTACAATGAGCAGTTCTTC. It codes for CASSSGTGLTSYNEQFF.

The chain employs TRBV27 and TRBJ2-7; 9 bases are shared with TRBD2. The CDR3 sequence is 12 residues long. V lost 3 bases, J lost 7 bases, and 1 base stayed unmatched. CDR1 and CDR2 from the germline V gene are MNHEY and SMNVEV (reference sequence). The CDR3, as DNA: TGTGCCAGCAGTTTTCTAGCGGGAGAGCAGTACTTC. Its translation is CASSFLAGEQYF.

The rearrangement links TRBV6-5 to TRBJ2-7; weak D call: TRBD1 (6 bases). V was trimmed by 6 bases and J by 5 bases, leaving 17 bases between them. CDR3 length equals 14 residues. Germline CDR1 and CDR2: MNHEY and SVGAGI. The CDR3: CASSQADSFNEQYF. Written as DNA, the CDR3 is TGTGCCAGCAGCCAGGCGGACAGTTTCAACGAGCAGTACTTC.

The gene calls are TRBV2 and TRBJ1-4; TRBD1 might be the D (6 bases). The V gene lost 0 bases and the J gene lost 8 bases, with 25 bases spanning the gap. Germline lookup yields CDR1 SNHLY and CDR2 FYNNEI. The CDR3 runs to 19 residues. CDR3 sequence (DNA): TGTGCCAGCAGTGAAGCGCTCGGGGCCAGGGGACAACTGATCGAAAAACTGTTTTTT. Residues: CASSEALGARGQLIEKLFF.

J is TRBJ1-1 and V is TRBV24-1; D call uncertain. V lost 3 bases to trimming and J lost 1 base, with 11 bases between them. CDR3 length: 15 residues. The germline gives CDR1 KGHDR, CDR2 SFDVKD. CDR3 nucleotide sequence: TGTGCCACCAGTGATAGTGGACTGACGAACACTGAAGCTTTCTTT. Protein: CATSDSGLTNTEAFF.

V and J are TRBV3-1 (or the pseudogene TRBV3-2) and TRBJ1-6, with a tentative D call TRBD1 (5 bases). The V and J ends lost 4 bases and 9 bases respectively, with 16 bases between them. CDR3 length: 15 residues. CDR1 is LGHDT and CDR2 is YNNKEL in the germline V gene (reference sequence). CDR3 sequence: CASSPLGGTGSPLHF. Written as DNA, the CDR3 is TGTGCCAGCAGCCCGCTTGGGGGGACGGGTTCACCCCTCCACTTT.

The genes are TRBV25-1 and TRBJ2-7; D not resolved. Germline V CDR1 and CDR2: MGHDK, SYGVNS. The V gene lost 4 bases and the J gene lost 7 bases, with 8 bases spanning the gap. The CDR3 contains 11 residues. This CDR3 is CASSVTREQYF. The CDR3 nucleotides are TGTGCCAGCAGTGTAACGAGAGAGCAGTACTTC.